In this sample, the clone carrying this TCR beta chain turned up a few times. A read error may explain this, as a much larger clone is one base away. This CDR3 has 14 amino acids. Germline V gene sequence: CDR1 MNHNY, CDR2 SVGAGI (reference sequence). After removal of 8 bases from V and 2 bases from J, the junction contained 5 bases not matched to a gene. The sample comes from a study of kidney transplant recipient with SARS-CoV-2 infection. TCRdb re-called the reads through MiXCR, storing one row per CDR3 protein. This table holds 200,000 to 300,000 distinct CDR3 sequences, under 30% found once. Source: a blood sample, taken at baseline and on day 111 from a kidney transplant recipient. This clonotype was sampled from a young adult male patient who had COVID-19 and was a kidney transplant recipient. The T cells may partly be graft donor cells. The chain couples TRBV6-6 to TRBJ1-5; TRBD1 aligns across 8 bases. This chain's CDR3 is CASGQGARNQPQHF. In DNA form, the CDR3 reads TGTGCCAGCGGGCAGGGGGCACGCAATCAGCCCCAGCATTTT.